The clone carrying this TCR beta chain has a handful of counts. Its antigen is unidentified. The beta constant-region primer was an equimolar mix of two oligonucleotides covering TRBC1 and TRBC2. Nested alpha and beta constant-region primers with the SP2 primer drove four PCR rounds on ligated cDNA. TCRdb passed the UMI-ligation and nested PCR reads through MiXCR, listing each CDR3 protein once. The data show roughly 97,000 distinct CDR3 sequences, more than 14% seen once. This sample stems from a study of naive and memory T cell subsets. Findings and limits, study-wide: In CD4 and CD8 cells, diversity dropped from naive through EMRA. A few larger clonotypes appeared in naive repertoires, especially CD8, possibly memory cells re-expressing CD45RA. Naive and memory repertoire findings lacked a ground truth for validation.

The CDR3 is made up of 13 amino acids. Germline CDR1 ENHRY, CDR2 SYGVKD. V lost 8 bases to trimming and J lost 0 bases, with 9 bases between them. This sequence originates from a human donor in good health. Sequenced material: naive CD8+ T cells from blood. The rearrangement links TRBV10-3 to TRBJ2-3, with D maybe TRBD1 (6 bases). As DNA, the CDR3 is TGTGCCATCGGCGACAGGAGCACAGATACGCAGTATTTT. Translation: CAIGDRSTDTQYF.